Listed below are T cell receptor beta chains from one sample, sequenced in a study of a mutant IDH1 vaccine in newly diagnosed glioma. Sequencing was performed with immunoSEQ multiplex PCR; in TCRdb, only in-frame clones are kept and a portion is missing. The sample consists of under 65,000 clones, approximately 80% of them appearing once. This specimen was PBMCs, taken from a glioma patient treated with radiotherapy, temozolomide or both. The receptors stem from a man between 18 and 35 years old with glioma. The CDR3 runs from the conserved cysteine through the conserved F or W. D genes are given only for firm matches. Size tells how often a clone was seen (once, few, many) or the class of an expanded clone, and some rows leave it out.

J gene: TRBJ1-5
V gene: TRBV30
D gene: TRBD1
clone size: .
CDR3 DNA: TGTGCCTGGAGTAGCGGACAGGGCAGTAGGCCCCAGCATTTT
CDR3 protein: CAWSSGQGSRPQHF

J gene: TRBJ1-2
V gene: TRBV4-3
D gene: .
clone size: .
CDR3 DNA: TGCGCCAGCAGCCAAGATTTGTGGGAAAACTATGGCTACACCTTC
CDR3 protein: CASSQDLWENYGYTF

J gene: TRBJ1-1
V gene: TRBV7-9
D gene: .
clone size: .
CDR3 DNA: TGTGCCAGCAGCTTAGGCGGGGGAGACACTGAAGCTTTCTTT
CDR3 protein: CASSLGGGDTEAFF

J gene: TRBJ2-7
V gene: TRBV4-1
D gene: TRBD2
clone size: .
CDR3 DNA: TGCGCCAGCAGCCAAGCCAGCGGGAGCGGGTACGAGCAGTACTTC
CDR3 protein: CASSQASGSGYEQYF

J gene: TRBJ1-3
V gene: TRBV18
D gene: TRBD1
clone size: .
CDR3 DNA: TGTGCCAGCTCACATCGGGACAGAGGGAACACCATATATTTT
CDR3 protein: CASSHRDRGNTIYF

J gene: TRBJ1-2
V gene: TRBV5-1
D gene: TRBD1
clone size: .
CDR3 DNA: TGCGCCAGCAGCTTGCGGACAGGGGGCGTCACTGGCTACACCTTC
CDR3 protein: CASSLRTGGVTGYTF

J gene: TRBJ1-6
V gene: TRBV30
D gene: .
clone size: .
CDR3 DNA: TGTGCCTGGAGTACGAGGGTCACCCTCCACTTT
CDR3 protein: CAWSTRVTLHF

J gene: TRBJ2-2
V gene: TRBV28
D gene: TRBD1
clone size: .
CDR3 DNA: TGTGCCATCTCGAAAGGGGGCCTGAACACCGGGGAGCTGTTTTTT
CDR3 protein: CAISKGGLNTGELFF

J gene: TRBJ2-7
V gene: TRBV6-5
D gene: TRBD1
clone size: few
CDR3 DNA: TGTGCCAGCAGCCTCTCCACAGGGGCCTACGAGCAGTACTTC
CDR3 protein: CASSLSTGAYEQYF

J gene: TRBJ1-1
V gene: TRBV7-9
D gene: .
clone size: .
CDR3 DNA: TGTGCCAGCAGCCCCCAACAGGGGAACACTGAAGCTTTCTTT
CDR3 protein: CASSPQQGNTEAFF

J gene: TRBJ2-2
V gene: TRBV6-5
D gene: TRBD1
clone size: .
CDR3 DNA: TGTGCCAGCACCGTAACAGGGGGCAACACCGGGGAGCTGTTTTTT
CDR3 protein: CASTVTGGNTGELFF

J gene: TRBJ2-2
V gene: TRBV30
D gene: .
clone size: .
CDR3 DNA: TGTGCCTTGGCAGGGGCGGGAACCGGGGAGCTGTTTTTT
CDR3 protein: CALAGAGTGELFF

J gene: TRBJ2-7
V gene: TRBV25-1
D gene: .
clone size: .
CDR3 DNA: TGTGCCAGCAGTGATAAACGCGACGAGCAGTACTTC
CDR3 protein: CASSDKRDEQYF

J gene: TRBJ1-1
V gene: TRBV9
D gene: .
clone size: medium-sized
CDR3 DNA: TGTGCCAGCAGCGAGAGGGGGAATAGAAACACTGAAGCTTTCTTT
CDR3 protein: CASSERGNRNTEAFF

J gene: TRBJ2-7
V gene: TRBV25-1
D gene: .
clone size: .
CDR3 DNA: TGTGCCAGCAGTGACCGGGTTTCCTACGAGCAGTACTTC
CDR3 protein: CASSDRVSYEQYF

J gene: TRBJ2-6
V gene: TRBV4-1
D gene: TRBD1
clone size: .
CDR3 DNA: TGCGCCAGCAGCCAAGTTGTTGTAGGGGGCCCCTCTGGGGCCAACGTCCTGACTTTC
CDR3 protein: CASSQVVVGGPSGANVLTF

J gene: TRBJ2-7
V gene: TRBV2
D gene: TRBD1
clone size: once
CDR3 DNA: TGTGCCAGCAGGGGGACAGGGAGTTCCTACGAGCAGTACTTC
CDR3 protein: CASRGTGSSYEQYF

J gene: TRBJ2-7
V gene: TRBV30
D gene: .
clone size: .
CDR3 DNA: TGTGCCTGTCTCAGGGTTGCCTACGAGCAGTACTTC
CDR3 protein: CACLRVAYEQYF

J gene: TRBJ1-5
V gene: TRBV7-2
D gene: .
clone size: .
CDR3 DNA: TGTGCCAGCAGCTTATACGGGACGTCAAACAATCAGCCCCAGCATTTT
CDR3 protein: CASSLYGTSNNQPQHF

J gene: TRBJ1-1
V gene: TRBV9
D gene: TRBD1
clone size: .
CDR3 DNA: TGTGCCAGCAGCACAATGACAGGGGTGAACACTGAAGCTTTCTTT
CDR3 protein: CASSTMTGVNTEAFF

J gene: TRBJ2-2
V gene: TRBV6-5
D gene: .
clone size: medium-sized
CDR3 DNA: TGTGCCAGCAGTACCGGGACGGTGAACACCGGGGAGCTGTTTTTT
CDR3 protein: CASSTGTVNTGELFF

J gene: TRBJ1-2
V gene: TRBV2
D gene: TRBD1
clone size: .
CDR3 DNA: TGTGCCAGCAGACAGGGGGTGACCGGCTATGGCTACACCTTC
CDR3 protein: CASRQGVTGYGYTF

J gene: TRBJ2-5
V gene: TRBV2
D gene: TRBD1
clone size: .
CDR3 DNA: TGTGCCAGCAGAGGGAACAGACAGGGGCTGGAGACCCAGTACTTC
CDR3 protein: CASRGNRQGLETQYF

J gene: TRBJ2-7
V gene: TRBV4-2
D gene: TRBD1
clone size: .
CDR3 DNA: TGTGCCAGCAGCCCTTTCACGGACAGGGGGCCCTACGAGCAGTACTTC
CDR3 protein: CASSPFTDRGPYEQYF

J gene: TRBJ2-7
V gene: TRBV4-1
D gene: .
clone size: few
CDR3 DNA: TGCGCCAGCAGCTCCGTTAACCGAGAGCAGTACTTC
CDR3 protein: CASSSVNREQYF

J gene: TRBJ2-7
V gene: TRBV7-7
D gene: TRBD1
clone size: .
CDR3 DNA: TGTGCTAGCAGCCCCATGGGGGGGACAGGGGGCGAGCAGTACTTC
CDR3 protein: CASSPMGGTGGEQYF

J gene: TRBJ2-4
V gene: TRBV19
D gene: TRBD2
clone size: few
CDR3 DNA: TGTGCCAGTAGTATTAGGGACTACCGACAAAACATTCAGTACTTC
CDR3 protein: CASSIRDYRQNIQYF

J gene: TRBJ1-1
V gene: TRBV10-3
D gene: TRBD1
clone size: .
CDR3 DNA: TGTGCCATCAGGTATAGGGCTACAGGGGAGGACACTGAAGCTTTCTTT
CDR3 protein: CAIRYRATGEDTEAFF

J gene: TRBJ1-3
V gene: TRBV7-2
D gene: TRBD1
clone size: once
CDR3 DNA: TGTGCCAGCAGTCCCGGGACAGGGGGAAACACCATATATTTT
CDR3 protein: CASSPGTGGNTIYF

J gene: TRBJ1-1
V gene: TRBV5-1
D gene: .
clone size: .
CDR3 DNA: TGCGCCAGCAGCTTAGTTGTCAGCCAGAACACTGAAGCTTTCTTT
CDR3 protein: CASSLVVSQNTEAFF

J gene: TRBJ2-7
V gene: TRBV12-5
D gene: .
clone size: .
CDR3 DNA: TGTGCTAGTGGTTTGGGAGGCGTCCAGAGGTACGAGCAGTACTTC
CDR3 protein: CASGLGGVQRYEQYF

J gene: TRBJ2-1
V gene: TRBV6-5
D gene: TRBD2
clone size: .
CDR3 DNA: TGTGCCAGCAGTTACTCGGGCGGGAGGGTCTACAATGAGCAGTTCTTC
CDR3 protein: CASSYSGGRVYNEQFF

J gene: TRBJ1-1
V gene: TRBV14
D gene: .
clone size: few
CDR3 DNA: TGTGCCAGCAGCCAAGTATTAGGGATTGCTGAAGCTTTCTTT
CDR3 protein: CASSQVLGIAEAFF

J gene: TRBJ1-2
V gene: TRBV7-8
D gene: TRBD1
clone size: .
CDR3 DNA: TGTGCCAGCAGCCCGAGGGGGGACAGCTCTAACTATGGCTACACCTTC
CDR3 protein: CASSPRGDSSNYGYTF

J gene: TRBJ1-2
V gene: TRBV4-2
D gene: .
clone size: .
CDR3 DNA: TGTGCCAGCAGTTGGAGCTATGGCTACACCTTC
CDR3 protein: CASSWSYGYTF

J gene: TRBJ2-5
V gene: TRBV19
D gene: TRBD2
clone size: many
CDR3 DNA: TGTGCCAGTAGTATAGTTGGAGCGGGGGGGCCAGGAGAGACCCAGTACTTC
CDR3 protein: CASSIVGAGGPGETQYF

J gene: TRBJ1-1
V gene: TRBV6-1
D gene: .
clone size: few
CDR3 DNA: TGTGCCAGCAGTGTTGACATACTTGAAGCTTTCTTT
CDR3 protein: CASSVDILEAFF

J gene: TRBJ1-2
V gene: TRBV5-1
D gene: TRBD1
clone size: .
CDR3 DNA: TGCGCCAGTGGGACAGGGCTTCCCTTACGGGAGGGCTACACCTTC
CDR3 protein: CASGTGLPLREGYTF

J gene: TRBJ1-5
V gene: TRBV15
D gene: .
clone size: .
CDR3 DNA: TGTGCCACCGGAGAGCATCAGCCCCAGCATTTT
CDR3 protein: CATGEHQPQHF

J gene: TRBJ2-7
V gene: TRBV18
D gene: .
clone size: .
CDR3 DNA: TGTGCCAGCTCAACCGGCCACAACTCCTACGAGCAGTACTTC
CDR3 protein: CASSTGHNSYEQYF

J gene: TRBJ1-2
V gene: TRBV11-2
D gene: .
clone size: .
CDR3 DNA: TGTGCCAGCAGCTTAGAGAGGAACAGGGCCTATGGCTACACCTTC
CDR3 protein: CASSLERNRAYGYTF

J gene: TRBJ1-3
V gene: TRBV15
D gene: .
clone size: .
CDR3 DNA: TGTGCCACCAGCAGAGATCTGGTAGTCTCTGGAAACACCATATATTTT
CDR3 protein: CATSRDLVVSGNTIYF

J gene: TRBJ1-6
V gene: TRBV27
D gene: .
clone size: few
CDR3 DNA: TGTGCCAGCAGTCCCCCCCGCGGGGACTATAATTCACCCCTCCACTTT
CDR3 protein: CASSPPRGDYNSPLHF

J gene: TRBJ1-1
V gene: TRBV5-1
D gene: TRBD1
clone size: .
CDR3 DNA: TGCGCCAGCAGCGGGGGGACAGCCAGAGGGGTAGACACTGAAGCTTTCTTT
CDR3 protein: CASSGGTARGVDTEAFF

J gene: TRBJ2-7
V gene: TRBV5-1
D gene: TRBD2
clone size: .
CDR3 DNA: TGCGCCAGCAGCTTGGAGCGGGAGGCCAACTACGAGCAGTACTTC
CDR3 protein: CASSLEREANYEQYF

J gene: TRBJ2-3
V gene: TRBV30
D gene: .
clone size: .
CDR3 DNA: TGTGCCTGGAAGTGGGGCCTCAGCACAGATACGCAGTATTTT
CDR3 protein: CAWKWGLSTDTQYF